Listed below are T cell receptor beta chains from one sample, sequenced in a study of identical twins. TCRdb re-called the 5' RACE reads through MiXCR, storing one row per CDR3 protein. Of 650,000 to 800,000 distinct CDR3 sequences in the sample, under 9% are singletons; the top ten hold around 0.95%. This same sample was also part of a study on yellow fever vaccine responses in identical twins.

The specimen sequenced was PBMCs. The receptors come from a woman between 18 and 29 years old in good health. The CDR3 runs from the conserved cysteine through the conserved F or W. The D gene is left open where the match is weak. Some rows have no size entry. The others give once, few or many, or a class for an expanded clone.

size: many
D: TRBD2
J: TRBJ2-1
V: TRBV12-3/TRBV12-4
CDR3: CASSLAGVGNEQFF
DNA: TGTGCCAGCAGTCTAGCGGGAGTCGGCAATGAGCAGTTCTTC

size: NA
D: NA
J: TRBJ2-1
V: TRBV7-3
CDR3: CASSSHGGLSYNEQFF
DNA: TGTGCCAGCAGCTCCCACGGGGGGCTCTCCTACAATGAGCAGTTCTTC

size: NA
D: NA
J: TRBJ2-2
V: TRBV9
CDR3: CASSVQPLGPTSTGELFF
DNA: TGTGCCAGCAGCGTACAACCTCTGGGGCCCACGAGCACCGGGGAGCTGTTTTTT

size: many
D: NA
J: TRBJ2-5
V: TRBV5-1
CDR3: CASSLGGDGETQYF
DNA: TGCGCCAGCAGCTTGGGCGGCGATGGAGAGACCCAGTACTTC

size: many
D: NA
J: TRBJ2-7
V: TRBV12-3/TRBV12-4
CDR3: CASSLGLTIHEQYF
DNA: TGTGCCAGCAGTTTAGGTCTTACAATCCACGAGCAGTACTTC

size: many
D: NA
J: TRBJ2-2
V: TRBV6-2/TRBV6-3
CDR3: CASSYGSDTGELFF
DNA: TGTGCCAGCAGTTACGGCAGTGACACCGGGGAGCTGTTTTTT

size: NA
D: TRBD2
J: TRBJ2-5
V: TRBV20-1
CDR3: CSAPPSGRAQGETQYF
DNA: TGCAGTGCCCCCCCTAGCGGGAGGGCCCAGGGAGAGACCCAGTACTTC

size: many
D: NA
J: TRBJ2-3
V: TRBV29-1
CDR3: CSVRLSTDTQYF
DNA: TGCAGCGTTCGCCTTAGCACAGATACGCAGTATTTT

size: few
D: NA
J: TRBJ1-4
V: TRBV5-1
CDR3: CASSLGPGKEKLFF
DNA: TGCGCCAGCAGCTTGGGGCCAGGGAAGGAAAAACTGTTTTTT

size: NA
D: NA
J: TRBJ2-1
V: TRBV2
CDR3: CASIAREISYNEQFF
DNA: TGTGCCAGCATTGCCCGGGAGATATCCTACAATGAGCAGTTCTTC

size: few
D: NA
J: TRBJ2-1
V: TRBV24-1
CDR3: CATSDSLSEQFF
DNA: TGTGCCACCAGTGATTCACTTAGCGAGCAGTTCTTC

size: few
D: NA
J: TRBJ2-7
V: TRBV29-1
CDR3: CSVASVPYEQYF
DNA: TGCAGCGTTGCTTCCGTCCCCTACGAGCAGTACTTC

size: few
D: NA
J: TRBJ2-2
V: TRBV6-1
CDR3: CASTPSGVTGELFF
DNA: TGTGCCAGCACCCCCTCAGGGGTCACCGGGGAGCTGTTTTTT

size: many
D: NA
J: TRBJ2-7
V: TRBV11-2
CDR3: CASSLGLTYEQYF
DNA: TGTGCCAGCAGCCTGGGACTTACCTACGAGCAGTACTTC

size: NA
D: NA
J: TRBJ2-5
V: TRBV10-2
CDR3: CASRGGGLLVSQETQYF
DNA: TGCGCCAGCAGAGGCGGGGGCCTATTGGTGTCACAAGAGACCCAGTACTTC

size: many
D: NA
J: TRBJ2-3
V: TRBV10-3
CDR3: CAISESRSSTDTQYF
DNA: TGTGCCATCAGTGAGTCACGTAGCTCGACAGATACGCAGTATTTT

size: few
D: NA
J: TRBJ1-1
V: TRBV7-9
CDR3: CASSLVGVTRNTEAFF
DNA: TGTGCCAGCAGCTTAGTAGGGGTCACGAGGAACACTGAAGCTTTCTTT

size: NA
D: NA
J: TRBJ2-7
V: TRBV28
CDR3: CASWGPPSNEQYF
DNA: TGTGCCAGCTGGGGCCCTCCTAGCAACGAGCAGTACTTC